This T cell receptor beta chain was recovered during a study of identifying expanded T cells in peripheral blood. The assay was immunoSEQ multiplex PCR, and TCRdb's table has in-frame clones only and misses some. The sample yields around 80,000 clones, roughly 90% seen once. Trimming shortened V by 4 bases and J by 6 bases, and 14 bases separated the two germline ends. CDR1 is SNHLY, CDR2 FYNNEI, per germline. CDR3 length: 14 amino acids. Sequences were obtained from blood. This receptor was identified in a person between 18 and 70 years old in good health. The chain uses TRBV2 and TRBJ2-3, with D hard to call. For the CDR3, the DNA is TGTGCCAGCAGTGGACCCGTAAGTTCCGATACGCAGTATTTT. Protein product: CASSGPVSSDTQYF.